This T cell receptor (beta chain) was recovered during a study of cytotoxic CD8 clonotypes in ibrutinib-treated CLL. This clone is a singleton in its sample. Investigators sought sequencing depths of between 1 in 200,000 and 1 in 1 million T cells. The protocol was immunoSEQ multiplex PCR, while the TCRdb copy is restricted to in-frame clones and leaves out a portion. This table has approximately 97,000 clones, more than 70% appearing once. This CDR3 spans 13 amino acids. Trimming at V came to 3 bases and at J to 4 bases, leaving 0 bases not matched to a gene. Germline lookup yields CDR1 SEHNR and CDR2 FQNEAQ (reference sequence).

The receptor's source is a human donor with chronic lymphocytic leukemia. The material was PBMCs, obtained after 24 months of ibrutinib treatment. The chain links TRBV7-9 to TRBJ1-2; 9 bases match TRBD1. This chain's CDR3 is CASSLTGGYGYTF. The DNA of the CDR3 is TGTGCCAGCAGCTTGACAGGGGGCTATGGCTACACCTTC.